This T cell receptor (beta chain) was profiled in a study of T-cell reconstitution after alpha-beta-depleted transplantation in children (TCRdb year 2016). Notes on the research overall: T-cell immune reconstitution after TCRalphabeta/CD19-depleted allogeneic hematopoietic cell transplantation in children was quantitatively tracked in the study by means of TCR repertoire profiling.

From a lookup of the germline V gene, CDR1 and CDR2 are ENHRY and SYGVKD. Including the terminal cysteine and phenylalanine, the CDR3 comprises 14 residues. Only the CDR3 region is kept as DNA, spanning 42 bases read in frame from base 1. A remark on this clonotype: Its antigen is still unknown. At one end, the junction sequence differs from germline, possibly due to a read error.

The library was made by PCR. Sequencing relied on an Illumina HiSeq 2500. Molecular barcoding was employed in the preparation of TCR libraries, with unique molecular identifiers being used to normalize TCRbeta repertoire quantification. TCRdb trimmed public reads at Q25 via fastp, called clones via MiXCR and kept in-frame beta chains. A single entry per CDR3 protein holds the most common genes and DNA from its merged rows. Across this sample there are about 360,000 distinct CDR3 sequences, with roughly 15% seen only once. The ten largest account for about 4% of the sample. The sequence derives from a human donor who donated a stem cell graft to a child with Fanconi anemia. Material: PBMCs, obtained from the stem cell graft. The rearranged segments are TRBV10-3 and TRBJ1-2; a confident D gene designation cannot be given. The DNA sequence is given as TGTGCCATCAGTGAATCTGGTTATAACTATGGCTACACTTTC. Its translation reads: CAISESGYNYGYTF.